This T cell receptor beta chain stems from a study of siplizumab effects on memory and regulatory T cells. Study-level findings and limits: A minor share of alloreactive clones matched unstimulated subsets. Where siplizumab was present, mappable alloreactive CD4+ clones averaged around 69% Treg-derived, compared with more than 25% in controls.

TCRdb's copy holds only in-frame clones and misses some; the assay was immunoSEQ multiplex PCR. This sample yields around 100,000 clones, of which roughly 94% are seen a single time; around 0.33% belongs to the top ten. To note about this clone: Its specificity is not known.

Germline CDR1 MNHEY, CDR2 SMNVEV (reference sequence). The CDR3 has 17 residues. V was pared by 2 bases and J by 0 bases, with 14 bases between. This TCR came from a human donor in good health. The sequenced material came from non-Treg CD4+ T cells sorted from blood. The chain joins TRBV27 to TRBJ2-1; possible D gene TRBD2, 6 bases. CDR3 loop: CASSLLGGDASYNEQFF. In DNA, the CDR3 is TGTGCCAGCAGTTTACTGGGCGGGGATGCCTCCTACAATGAGCAGTTCTTC.